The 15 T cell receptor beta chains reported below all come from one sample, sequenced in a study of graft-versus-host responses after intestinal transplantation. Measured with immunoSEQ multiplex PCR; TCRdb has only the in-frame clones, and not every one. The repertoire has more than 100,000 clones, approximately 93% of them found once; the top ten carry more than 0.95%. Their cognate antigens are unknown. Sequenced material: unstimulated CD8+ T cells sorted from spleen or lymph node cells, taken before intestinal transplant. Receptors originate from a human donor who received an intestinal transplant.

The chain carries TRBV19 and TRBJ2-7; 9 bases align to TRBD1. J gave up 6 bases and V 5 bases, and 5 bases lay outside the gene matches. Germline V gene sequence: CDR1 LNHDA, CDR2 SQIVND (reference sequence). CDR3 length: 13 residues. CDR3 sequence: CASSLGQGTEQYF. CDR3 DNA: TGTGCCAGTAGTCTCGGACAGGGGACCGAGCAGTACTTC.

The CDR3 DNA reads as TGCGCCAGCAGCCTGCTAGCGACGCCTACAGATACGCAGTATTTT. Translated, it gives CASSLLATPTDTQYF. This chain connects TRBV4-1 to TRBJ2-3, with D perhaps matching TRBD2 (6 bases). CDR3 size: 15 residues. Between the trimmed V and J ends, which lost 4 bases and 3 bases, there was a span of 14 bases. Germline V gives CDR1 MGHRA, CDR2 YSYEKL.

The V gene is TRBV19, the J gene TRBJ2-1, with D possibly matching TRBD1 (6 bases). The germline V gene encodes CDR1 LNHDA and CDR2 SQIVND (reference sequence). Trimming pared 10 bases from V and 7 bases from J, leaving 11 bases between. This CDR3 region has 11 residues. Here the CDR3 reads CATIGGNEQFF. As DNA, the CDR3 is TGTGCCACCATAGGGGGAAATGAGCAGTTCTTC.

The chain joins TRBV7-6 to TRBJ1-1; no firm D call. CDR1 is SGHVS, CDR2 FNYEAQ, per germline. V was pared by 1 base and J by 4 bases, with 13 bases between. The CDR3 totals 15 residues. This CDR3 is CASSLEAGGVTEAFF. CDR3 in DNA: TGTGCCAGCAGCTTAGAGGCGGGCGGGGTCACTGAAGCTTTCTTT.

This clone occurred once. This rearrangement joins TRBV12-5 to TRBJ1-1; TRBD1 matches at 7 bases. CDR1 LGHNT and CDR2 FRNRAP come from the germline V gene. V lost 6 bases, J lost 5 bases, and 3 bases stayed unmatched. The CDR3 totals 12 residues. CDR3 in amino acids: CASGTGETEAFF. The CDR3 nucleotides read TGTGCTAGTGGAACAGGGGAAACTGAAGCTTTCTTT.

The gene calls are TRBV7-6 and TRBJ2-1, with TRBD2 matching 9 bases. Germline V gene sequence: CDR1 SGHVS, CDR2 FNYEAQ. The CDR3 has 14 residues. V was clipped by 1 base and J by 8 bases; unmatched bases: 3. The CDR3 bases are TGTGCCAGCAGCTTAGTGGCGGGGGGGGATGAGCAGTTCTTC. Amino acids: CASSLVAGGDEQFF.

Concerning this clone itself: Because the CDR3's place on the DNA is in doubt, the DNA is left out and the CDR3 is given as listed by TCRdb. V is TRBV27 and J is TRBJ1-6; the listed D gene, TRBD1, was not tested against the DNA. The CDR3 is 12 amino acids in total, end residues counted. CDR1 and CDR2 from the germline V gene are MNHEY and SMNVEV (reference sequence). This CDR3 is CASSFGTGSLSF.

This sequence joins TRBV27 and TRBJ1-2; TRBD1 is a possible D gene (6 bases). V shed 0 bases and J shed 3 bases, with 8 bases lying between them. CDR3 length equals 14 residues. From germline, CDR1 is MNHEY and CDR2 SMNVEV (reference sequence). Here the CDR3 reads CASSLSHRDYGYTF. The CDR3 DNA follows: TGTGCCAGCAGTTTATCGCACAGGGACTATGGCTACACCTTC.

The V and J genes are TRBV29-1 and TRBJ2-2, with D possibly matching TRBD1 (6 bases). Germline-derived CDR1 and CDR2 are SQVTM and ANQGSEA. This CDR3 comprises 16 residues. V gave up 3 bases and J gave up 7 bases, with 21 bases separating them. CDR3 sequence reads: CSVEFEEGERIGELFF. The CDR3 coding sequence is TGCAGCGTTGAGTTCGAAGAGGGGGAAAGAATCGGGGAGCTGTTTTTT.

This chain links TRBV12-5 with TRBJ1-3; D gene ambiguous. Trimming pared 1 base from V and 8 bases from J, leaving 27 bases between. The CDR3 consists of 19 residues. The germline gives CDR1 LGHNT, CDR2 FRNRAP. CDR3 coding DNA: TGTGCTAGTGGTTTGGCCATCTCACATCCGGTCTCCCGGGCGGACACCATATATTTT. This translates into CASGLAISHPVSRADTIYF.

The CDR3 protein is CASSSKGGSGETQYF. The CDR3 DNA sequence: TGTGCCAGCAGCTCAAAGGGGGGGAGCGGGGAGACCCAGTACTTC. J is TRBJ2-5 and V is TRBV7-6; D is possibly TRBD2 (7 bases). Germline-derived CDR1 and CDR2 are SGHVS and FNYEAQ. The length of the CDR3 is 15 residues. Trimming took 4 bases from V and 5 from J, leaving 17 bases between them.

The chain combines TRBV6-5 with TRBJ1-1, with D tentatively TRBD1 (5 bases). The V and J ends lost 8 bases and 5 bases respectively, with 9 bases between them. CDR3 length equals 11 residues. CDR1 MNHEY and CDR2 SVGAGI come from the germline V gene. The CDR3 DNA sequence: TGTGCCAGCGTGTGGGGGACTGAAGCTTTCTTT. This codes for CASVWGTEAFF.

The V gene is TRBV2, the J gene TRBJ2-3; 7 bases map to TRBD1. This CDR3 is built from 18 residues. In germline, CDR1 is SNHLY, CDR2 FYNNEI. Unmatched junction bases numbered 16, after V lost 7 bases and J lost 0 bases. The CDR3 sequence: CASMEFRGTEPSTDTQYF. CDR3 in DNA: TGTGCCAGCATGGAATTCCGAGGGACAGAACCTAGCACAGATACGCAGTATTTT.

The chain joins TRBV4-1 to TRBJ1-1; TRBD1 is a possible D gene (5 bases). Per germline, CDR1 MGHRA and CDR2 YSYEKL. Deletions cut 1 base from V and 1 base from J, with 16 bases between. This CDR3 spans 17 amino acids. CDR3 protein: CASSQGVVQGSNTEAFF. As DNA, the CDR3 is TGCGCCAGCAGCCAAGGGGTGGTCCAGGGATCGAACACTGAAGCTTTCTTT.

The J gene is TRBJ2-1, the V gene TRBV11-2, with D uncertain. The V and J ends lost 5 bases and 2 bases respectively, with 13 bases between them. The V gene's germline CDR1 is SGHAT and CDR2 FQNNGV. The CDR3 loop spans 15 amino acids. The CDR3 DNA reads TGTGCCAGCAGCCCAGTTTGGGGTCCCTACAATGAGCAGTTCTTC. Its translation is CASSPVWGPYNEQFF.